These T cell receptor beta chains were read from a single sample in a study of CD8 T cells in Susac syndrome. TCRdb ran MiXCR on the immunoSEQ multiplex PCR reads and lists one entry per CDR3 protein. The profile shows 150,000 to 200,000 distinct CDR3 sequences, about 93% of them singletons. The specimen sequenced was CD4+ T cells from PBMCs. All receptors derive from a human donor in good health. Both conserved end residues are part of each CDR3. Fields, in order: V gene, J gene, CDR3 protein.

V gene: TRBV15
J gene: TRBJ1-6
CDR3 protein: CATSRDRDGSPLHF

V gene: TRBV3-1
J gene: TRBJ2-7
CDR3 protein: CASSQDPRSLKQYF

V gene: TRBV29-1
J gene: TRBJ1-1
CDR3 protein: CSVRLVLNTEAFF

V gene: TRBV6-1
J gene: TRBJ2-3
CDR3 protein: CASRTGTGSTSTDTQYF

V gene: TRBV7-3
J gene: TRBJ2-1
CDR3 protein: CASSLNEVSEQFF

V gene: TRBV9
J gene: TRBJ2-3
CDR3 protein: CASSVAPNPETDTQYF

V gene: TRBV7-9
J gene: TRBJ2-7
CDR3 protein: CASSRGVGNEQYF

V gene: TRBV30
J gene: TRBJ2-7
CDR3 protein: CAWGTGGNEQYF

V gene: TRBV29-1
J gene: TRBJ1-2
CDR3 protein: CSVAPWGQGYTF

V gene: TRBV29-1
J gene: TRBJ2-4
CDR3 protein: CSVEGRGAKNIQYF

V gene: TRBV4-2
J gene: TRBJ1-2
CDR3 protein: CASSQEPGSHGYTF

V gene: TRBV18
J gene: TRBJ1-5
CDR3 protein: CASSLTTGFNQPQHF

V gene: TRBV5-4
J gene: TRBJ1-6
CDR3 protein: CASSPKLQDSPLHF

V gene: TRBV29-1
J gene: TRBJ2-5
CDR3 protein: CSFRDRGGETQYF

V gene: TRBV27
J gene: TRBJ1-1
CDR3 protein: CASSLGVGTEAFF

V gene: TRBV3-1
J gene: TRBJ2-1
CDR3 protein: CASSHTSSGEQFF

V gene: TRBV3-1
J gene: TRBJ2-5
CDR3 protein: CASSQGGGGARGETQYF

V gene: TRBV2
J gene: TRBJ2-3
CDR3 protein: CASSALAGFWYF

V gene: TRBV12-3/TRBV12-4
J gene: TRBJ2-6
CDR3 protein: CASSKSSGANVLTF